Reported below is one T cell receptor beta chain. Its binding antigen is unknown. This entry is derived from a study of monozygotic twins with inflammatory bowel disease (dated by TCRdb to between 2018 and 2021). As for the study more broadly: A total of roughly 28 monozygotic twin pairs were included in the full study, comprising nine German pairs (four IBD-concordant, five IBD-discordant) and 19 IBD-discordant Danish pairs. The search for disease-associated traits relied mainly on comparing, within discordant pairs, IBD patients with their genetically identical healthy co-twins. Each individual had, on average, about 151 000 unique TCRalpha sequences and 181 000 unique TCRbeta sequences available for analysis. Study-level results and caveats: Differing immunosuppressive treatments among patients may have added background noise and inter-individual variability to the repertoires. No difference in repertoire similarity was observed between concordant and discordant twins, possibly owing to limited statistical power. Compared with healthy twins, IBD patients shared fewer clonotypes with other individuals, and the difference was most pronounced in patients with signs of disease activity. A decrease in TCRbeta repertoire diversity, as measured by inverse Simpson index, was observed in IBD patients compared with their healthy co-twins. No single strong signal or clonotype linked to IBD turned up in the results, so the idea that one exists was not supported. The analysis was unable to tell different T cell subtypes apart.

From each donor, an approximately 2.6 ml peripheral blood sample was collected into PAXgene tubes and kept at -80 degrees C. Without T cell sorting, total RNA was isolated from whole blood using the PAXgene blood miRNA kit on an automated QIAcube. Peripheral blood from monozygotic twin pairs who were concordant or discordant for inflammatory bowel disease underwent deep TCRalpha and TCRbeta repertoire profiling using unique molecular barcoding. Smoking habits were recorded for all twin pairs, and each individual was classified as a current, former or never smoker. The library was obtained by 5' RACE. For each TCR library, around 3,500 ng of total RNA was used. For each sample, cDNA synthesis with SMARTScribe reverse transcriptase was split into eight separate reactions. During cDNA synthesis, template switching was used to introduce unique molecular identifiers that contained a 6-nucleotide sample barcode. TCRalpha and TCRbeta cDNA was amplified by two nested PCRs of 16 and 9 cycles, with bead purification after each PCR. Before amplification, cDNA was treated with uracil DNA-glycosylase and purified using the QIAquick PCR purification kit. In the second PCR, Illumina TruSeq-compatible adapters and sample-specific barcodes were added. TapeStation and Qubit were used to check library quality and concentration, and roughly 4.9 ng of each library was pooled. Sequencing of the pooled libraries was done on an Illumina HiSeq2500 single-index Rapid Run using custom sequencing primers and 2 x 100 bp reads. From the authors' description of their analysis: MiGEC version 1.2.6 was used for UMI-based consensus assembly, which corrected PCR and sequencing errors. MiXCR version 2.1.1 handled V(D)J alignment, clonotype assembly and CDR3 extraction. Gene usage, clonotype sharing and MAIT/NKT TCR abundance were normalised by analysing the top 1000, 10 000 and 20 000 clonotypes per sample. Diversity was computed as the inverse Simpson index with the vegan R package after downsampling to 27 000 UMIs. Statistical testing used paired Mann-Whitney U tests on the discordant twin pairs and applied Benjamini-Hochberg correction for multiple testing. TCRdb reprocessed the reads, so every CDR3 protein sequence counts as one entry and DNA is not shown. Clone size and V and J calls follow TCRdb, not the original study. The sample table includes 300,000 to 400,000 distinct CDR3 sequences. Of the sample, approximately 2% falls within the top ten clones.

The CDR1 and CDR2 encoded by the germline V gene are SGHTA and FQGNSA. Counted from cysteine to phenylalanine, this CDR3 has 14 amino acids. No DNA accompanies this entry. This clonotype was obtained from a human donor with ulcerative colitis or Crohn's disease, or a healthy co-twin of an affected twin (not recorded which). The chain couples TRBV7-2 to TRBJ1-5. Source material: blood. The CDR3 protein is CASSLLGSNQPQHF.